The 29 T cell receptor beta chains below were found in one sample sequenced in a study of cytomegalovirus exposure and HLA in healthy donors. Here immunoSEQ multiplex PCR was the method, and the copy in TCRdb shows in-frame clones only, minus some. The sample lists approximately 90,000 clones, approximately 96% seen once, with roughly 0.8% in the top ten. Specimen: PBMCs. The receptors originated from a man between 18 and 35 years old in good health and CMV-seronegative.

This chain joins TRBV7-8 and TRBJ2-7, with 10 bases that match TRBD1. CDR1 is SGHVS and CDR2 is FQNEAQ in the germline V gene. J lost 5 bases, V lost 5 bases, and 9 bases had no gene match. The CDR3 loop spans 15 amino acids. CDR3 loop: CASSKYRDRGNEQYV. CDR3 DNA: TGTGCCAGCAGCAAATACCGGGACAGGGGTAACGAGCAGTACGTC.

The CDR3 nucleotides are TGTGCCAGCAGTCGGGGGGAATCCTTAGATACGCAGTATTTT. Translation: CASSRGESLDTQYF. The genes are TRBV2 and TRBJ2-3; 7 nucleotides line up with TRBD2. V dropped 5 bases and J dropped 5; count of bases not matched to a gene: 7. Germline V gene sequence: CDR1 SNHLY, CDR2 FYNNEI. The CDR3 is 14 residues long.

The chain links TRBV30 to TRBJ1-3, with a possible D match to TRBD1 (5 bases). Germline CDR1 and CDR2: GTSNPN and SVGIG (reference sequence). Trimming shortened V by 2 bases and J by 5 bases, and 16 bases separated the two germline ends. CDR3 length equals 15 residues. This CDR3 is CAWSTMGLLRNTIYF. CDR3 bases: TGTGCCTGGAGTACAATGGGACTATTGAGAAACACCATATATTTT.

This clone appeared a single time. The rearrangement uses TRBV27 and TRBJ1-2; the D gene is possibly TRBD1 (6 bases). This CDR3 is 11 amino acids long. Trimming left V 8 bases short and J 6 bases short, with 10 bases between. CDR1 and CDR2 (germline): MNHEY, SMNVEV (reference sequence). CDR3 in amino acids: CASGQGNGYTF. The DNA of the CDR3 is TGTGCCAGCGGCCAGGGGAATGGCTACACCTTC.

The chain recombines TRBV4-1 with TRBJ2-1, with 16 bases matching TRBD2. CDR3 length: 16 amino acids. In germline, CDR1 is MGHRA, CDR2 YSYEKL. V lost 4 bases and J lost 9; bases outside the gene matches: 6. CDR3 in amino acids: CASSPGLAGGPGEQFF. As DNA, the CDR3 is TGCGCCAGCAGCCCGGGACTAGCGGGAGGGCCGGGTGAGCAGTTCTTC.

The chain joins TRBV9 to TRBJ1-3; tentatively, D is TRBD1 (6 bases). V lost 0 bases and J lost 0, with 16 bases in between. The CDR3 length is 18 residues. Germline V gene lookup returns CDR1 SGDLS and CDR2 YYNGEE. The CDR3 nucleotides are TGTGCCAGCAGCGTAGGCTGGGACACATCAAGCTCTGGAAACACCATATATTTT. Protein: CASSVGWDTSSSGNTIYF.

The rearrangement joins TRBV19 to TRBJ1-2, with a possible D match to TRBD1 (5 bases). CDR1 LNHDA and CDR2 SQIVND come from the germline V gene (reference sequence). The CDR3 sequence is 14 residues long. V lost 8 bases to trimming and J lost 1 base, with 14 bases between them. Here the CDR3 DNA reads TGTGCCAGTCGCGCTGGGGGAGGTAACTATGGCTACACCTTC. It codes for CASRAGGGNYGYTF.

The V gene is TRBV9, the J gene TRBJ2-3, with D maybe TRBD2 (5 bases). Between the trimmed V and J ends, which lost 2 bases and 2 bases, there was a span of 12 bases. The CDR3 is 15 amino acids. Germline V gene data show CDR1 as SGDLS and CDR2 as YYNGEE. The CDR3 DNA is TGTGCCAGCAGCGTGTGGAGCGGAGACACAGATACGCAGTATTTT. It codes for CASSVWSGDTDTQYF.

This clone appeared a single time. The rearrangement uses TRBV10-3 and TRBJ2-1; 11 bases map to TRBD2. In germline, CDR1 is ENHRY, CDR2 SYGVKD. Trimming at V came to 3 bases and at J to 8 bases, leaving 9 bases not matched to a gene. The CDR3 is 16 residues long. The CDR3 region has the DNA TGTGCCATCAGTGATTACACTAGCGGGAGTCGAGATGAGCAGTTCTTC. Translating gives CAISDYTSGSRDEQFF.

V gene TRBV27 combines with J gene TRBJ1-5; 7 nucleotides line up with TRBD1. V lost 2 bases to trimming and J lost 2 bases; unmatched junction nucleotides: 0. Per germline, CDR1 MNHEY and CDR2 SMNVEV (reference sequence). This CDR3 is built from 14 residues. The CDR3 region is CASSLDRGNQPQHF. CDR3 DNA sequence: TGTGCCAGCAGTTTAGACAGGGGCAATCAGCCCCAGCATTTT.

The chain recombines TRBV5-4 with TRBJ1-2; TRBD1 agrees at 10 bases. This CDR3 spans 13 amino acids. The ends lost 4 bases at V and 8 bases at J; junction bases unmatched: 5. Germline-derived CDR1 and CDR2 are SGHNT and YYREEE (reference sequence). The chain's CDR3 is CASSHDRGRGYTF. The CDR3 coding sequence is TGTGCCAGCAGCCACGACAGGGGGCGAGGCTACACCTTC.

This clone was found once. The chain links TRBV5-6 to TRBJ1-5; tentatively, D is TRBD1 (5 bases). V shed 1 base and J shed 4 bases, with 15 bases lying between them. CDR1 and CDR2 (germline): SGHDT, YYEEEE. The CDR3 has 16 residues. This chain's CDR3 is CASSLLTGGMNQPQHF. CDR3 bases: TGTGCCAGCAGCTTGTTAACAGGCGGGATGAATCAGCCCCAGCATTTT.

The chain has TRBV7-8 and TRBJ2-2; D call uncertain. Germline CDR1 is SGHVS and CDR2 is FQNEAQ. V shed 2 bases and J shed 8 bases, with 9 bases lying between them. The CDR3 spans 13 residues. The chain's CDR3 is CASSLIAWGELFF. The CDR3 DNA reads TGTGCCAGCAGCTTAATAGCTTGGGGGGAGCTGTTTTTT.

The chain couples TRBV4-3 to TRBJ2-3; 9 bases match TRBD1. J gave up 4 bases and V 1 base, and 6 bases lay outside the gene matches. Germline loops: CDR1 LGHNA, CDR2 YSLEER. This CDR3 contains 16 residues. The CDR3 protein is CASSQGGTGPADTQYF. CDR3 coding DNA: TGCGCCAGCAGCCAAGGAGGGACAGGGCCAGCAGATACGCAGTATTTT.

The gene calls are TRBV4-3 and TRBJ2-1; possibly TRBD2 for D (6 bases). Germline CDR1 is LGHNA and CDR2 is YSLEER. V lost 0 bases, J lost 1 base, and 13 bases lay in between. This CDR3 has 17 residues. CDR3 residues: CASSQEVAAVSYNEQFF. DNA of the CDR3: TGCGCCAGCAGCCAAGAAGTAGCGGCAGTGTCCTACAATGAGCAGTTCTTC.

The rearrangement uses TRBV15 and TRBJ2-3, with TRBD2 matching over 7 bases. The V segment lost 5 bases and the J segment 4 bases; nucleotides outside the gene matches: 9. Germline V gene sequence: CDR1 LNHNV, CDR2 YYDKDF (reference sequence). The CDR3 runs to 15 residues. In DNA, the CDR3 is TGTGCCACCAGCCCCCATGGGAGGGGTGCAGATACGCAGTATTTT. This encodes CATSPHGRGADTQYF.

V and J are TRBV27 and TRBJ2-5; D may be TRBD2 (7 bases). CDR3 length: 17 amino acids. Trimming left V 3 bases short and J 4 bases short, with 21 bases between. CDR1 is MNHEY, CDR2 SMNVEV, per germline (reference sequence). For the CDR3, the DNA is TGTGCCAGCAGTTTTATCCCTTCTGTAGGGGGGGGAGAGACCCAGTACTTC. It specifies CASSFIPSVGGGETQYF.

Only one count was recorded for this clone. The chain is built from TRBV5-1 and TRBJ1-1, with 10 bases identical to TRBD1. The CDR3 contains 14 residues. Germline V gene data show CDR1 as SGHRS and CDR2 as YFSETQ. The V gene end was trimmed by 0 bases and the J gene end by 4 bases; junction bases not matched to a gene: 0. The CDR3 nucleotides read TGCGCCAGCAGCTTGGGGGACAGGGGCACTGAAGCTTTCTTT. It specifies CASSLGDRGTEAFF.

The chain joins TRBV19 to TRBJ2-1, with D hard to call. This CDR3 contains 15 residues. The germline CDR1 and CDR2 sequences are LNHDA and SQIVND (reference sequence). The V end lost 3 bases, the J end lost 1 base, and 10 bases lay between the germline ends. The DNA for the CDR3 is TGTGCCAGTAGTATGAGGCCCGCGTCCTACAATGAGCAGTTCTTC. It codes for CASSMRPASYNEQFF.

The gene calls are TRBV7-9 and TRBJ1-2; 7 nucleotides line up with TRBD1. Looked up from germline, CDR1 is SEHNR and CDR2 is FQNEAQ (reference sequence). V shed 3 bases and J 8 bases; nucleotides not matched to a gene: 12. The CDR3 totals 15 residues. The CDR3 protein is CASSFATGVSGGYTF. CDR3 sequence (DNA): TGTGCCAGCAGCTTTGCCACAGGGGTCTCTGGAGGCTACACCTTC.

The chain has TRBV28 and TRBJ2-7; TRBD2 is a possible D gene (5 bases). Germline values: CDR1 MDHEN, CDR2 SYDVKM. The CDR3 runs to 13 residues. The V gene lost 8 bases and the J gene lost 2 bases, with 13 bases spanning the gap. CDR3 protein: CASVVPGTYEQYF. For the CDR3, the DNA is TGTGCCAGCGTTGTCCCGGGAACCTACGAGCAGTACTTC.

The genes are TRBV10-1 and TRBJ1-1, with D tentatively TRBD1 (6 bases). This CDR3 has 13 amino acids. Per the germline V gene, CDR1 is WNHNN and CDR2 is SYGVQD (reference sequence). V was shortened by 3 bases and J by 4 bases, with 9 bases between the two germline ends. CDR3 amino acids: CASSDGGATEAFF. The DNA for the CDR3 is TGCGCCAGCAGTGACGGGGGGGCCACTGAAGCTTTCTTT.

The chain recombines TRBV7-2 with TRBJ2-3; TRBD2 aligns across 13 bases. CDR1 SGHTA and CDR2 FQGNSA come from the germline V gene. Losses at the gene ends were 2 bases for V and 7 bases for J; bases not matched to a gene: 3. The CDR3 runs 15 residues. The CDR3, as DNA: TGTGCCAGCAGCTTACGAGGGACTAGCGGGAATACGCAGTATTTT. Translated: CASSLRGTSGNTQYF.

This chain uses TRBV19 with TRBJ1-2; D uncertain. Trimming removed 10 bases from V and 4 bases from J, with 13 bases in between. The germline gives CDR1 LNHDA, CDR2 SQIVND (reference sequence). The CDR3 consists of 12 residues. This CDR3 reads CATSLRVYGYTF. The CDR3 DNA reads as TGTGCCACCTCCCTCCGCGTCTATGGCTACACCTTC.

V and J are TRBV18 and TRBJ1-4; D is uncertain. Between the trimmed V and J ends, which lost 4 bases and 8 bases, there was a span of 8 bases. Germline CDR1 and CDR2: KGHSH and LQKENI. The CDR3 contains 12 residues. The CDR3 coding sequence is TGTGCCAGCTCACGTTCCAGAGAAAAACTGTTTTTT. This encodes CASSRSREKLFF.

The rearrangement uses TRBV5-1 and TRBJ2-3; the match to TRBD1 covers 9 bases. V gave up 4 bases and J gave up 1 base; unmatched junction bases: 10. This CDR3 spans 17 amino acids. Germline assignment: CDR1 SGHRS and CDR2 YFSETQ. Here the CDR3 DNA reads TGCGCCAGCAGCAGCACCGAAGGACAGGGGCGCACAGATACGCAGTATTTT. Its protein product is CASSSTEGQGRTDTQYF.

V is TRBV27 and J is TRBJ2-1, with TRBD2 matching over 13 bases. The germline V gene has CDR1 MNHEY and CDR2 SMNVEV (reference sequence). The V and J ends lost 7 bases and 7 bases, in that order; junction bases with no gene match: 19. This CDR3 contains 19 residues. CDR3 region: CASMPKTPSTSGRLNEQFF. As DNA, the CDR3 is TGTGCCAGCATGCCTAAAACTCCTTCGACTAGCGGGAGGCTAAATGAGCAGTTCTTC.

This chain joins TRBV15 and TRBJ2-5, with TRBD1 identical over 9 bases. The CDR3 is 16 amino acids. V gave up 5 bases and J gave up 1 base; unmatched junction bases: 8. Per the germline V gene, CDR1 is LNHNV and CDR2 is YYDKDF (reference sequence). CDR3 in DNA: TGTGCCACCAGCGGGTTAGGGGACAGGGCCCAAGAGACCCAGTACTTC. Translation: CATSGLGDRAQETQYF.

The gene calls are TRBV20-1 and TRBJ1-2; unclear D gene. V shed 1 base and J shed 8 bases, with 8 bases lying between them. The germline CDR1 and CDR2 sequences are DFQATT and SNEGSKA (reference sequence). CDR3 length equals 11 residues. The CDR3 bases are TGCAGTGCTAGAGGAGTGCAAGGCTACACCTTC. Its translation is CSARGVQGYTF.